The 14 T cell receptor beta chains below come from one sample, sequenced in a study of cytomegalovirus exposure and HLA in healthy donors. It was with 60 Vbeta and 13 Jbeta primers that the PCR ran. TCRdb's copy holds only in-frame clones and misses some; the assay was immunoSEQ multiplex PCR. The sample yields some 150,000 clones, roughly 8.8% seen once. Sequencing input: PBMCs. The source is a woman between 35 and 50 years old in good health and CMV-seropositive.

This clone was seen only a few times. DNA of the CDR3: TGTGCCAGCAGTGGAGTCTCAGATACGCAGTATTTT. As protein: CASSGVSDTQYF. This chain links TRBV6-1 with TRBJ2-3; D is unresolved. CDR1 MNHNS and CDR2 SASEGT come from the germline V gene. Trimming left V 4 bases short and J 4 bases short, with 6 bases between. CDR3 size: 12 residues.

In this sample, this clone turned up a few times. This chain links TRBV7-2 with TRBJ2-3; the D gene is possibly TRBD2 (5 bases). V dropped 6 bases and J dropped 3 bases, with 13 bases sitting between them. Germline CDR1 SGHTA, CDR2 FQGNSA. CDR3 length: 14 amino acids. In nucleotides, the CDR3 is TGTGCCAGCAGGAGGATGGTAGCGACAGATACGCAGTATTTT. Its translation: CASRRMVATDTQYF.

The gene calls are TRBV7-9 and TRBJ2-1; D might be TRBD1 (6 bases). Germline V gene sequence: CDR1 SEHNR, CDR2 FQNEAQ (reference sequence). The CDR3 sequence is 14 residues long. V was shortened by 3 bases and J by 5 bases, with 11 bases between the two germline ends. The CDR3 protein is CASSFVTGDNEQFF. In DNA form, the CDR3 reads TGTGCCAGCAGCTTTGTGACAGGAGACAATGAGCAGTTCTTC.

This clone appeared a few times. V is TRBV6-5 and J is TRBJ1-5; D not resolved. Trimming cost V 9 bases and J 0 bases, with 9 bases left between them. CDR3 size: 13 residues. Germline V CDR1 and CDR2: MNHEY, SVGAGI. CDR3 nucleotides: TGTGCCAGTTGTCGGGGTAGCAATCAGCCCCAGCATTTT. Protein product: CASCRGSNQPQHF.

The rearrangement uses TRBV7-8 and TRBJ2-5; 9 bases map to TRBD2. The V and J ends lost 5 bases and 4 bases, in that order; junction bases with no gene match: 11. CDR3 length: 16 residues. Germline values: CDR1 SGHVS, CDR2 FQNEAQ. CDR3 in DNA: TGTGCCAGCAGCCCCATGGTTAGCGGGGGAGTAGAGACCCAGTACTTC. It encodes CASSPMVSGGVETQYF.

The chain recombines TRBV5-1 with TRBJ2-1, with TRBD2 as a possible D gene (6 bases). This CDR3 is 15 amino acids long. V dropped 1 base and J dropped 0 bases, with 8 bases sitting between them. Germline V gene sequence: CDR1 SGHRS, CDR2 YFSETQ. The CDR3 spells CASSLTGSSYNEQFF. The CDR3 region has the DNA TGCGCCAGCAGCTTGACCGGGAGCTCCTACAATGAGCAGTTCTTC.

The chain combines TRBV18 with TRBJ1-3, with D perhaps matching TRBD1 (5 bases). Germline CDR1 is KGHSH and CDR2 is LQKENI. V was shortened by 5 bases and J by 8 bases, with 34 bases between the two germline ends. There are 20 residues in the CDR3. The CDR3 loop reads CASSILAPAQATSWADTIYF. As DNA, the CDR3 is TGTGCCAGCTCAATACTCGCTCCGGCACAGGCCACTTCTTGGGCGGACACCATATATTTT.

This clone has more than one count but fewer than ten. The CDR3 loop is CAISRGEDEQYF. CDR3 nucleotides: TGTGCCATCAGTCGGGGTGAGGACGAGCAGTACTTC. The rearrangement links TRBV10-3 to TRBJ2-7, with D perhaps matching TRBD2 (5 bases). CDR3 length: 12 amino acids. Germline V gene lookup returns CDR1 ENHRY and CDR2 SYGVKD. Trimming shortened V by 5 bases and J by 5 bases, and 10 bases separated the two germline ends.

This clone was observed a handful of times. This chain connects TRBV7-9 to TRBJ2-5; D remains ambiguous. V lost 2 bases and J 5 bases, leaving 9 bases between the germline ends. The CDR3 covers 13 residues. Germline V lookup: CDR1 SEHNR, CDR2 FQNEAQ (reference sequence). The CDR3 is CASSLYEAETQYF. The CDR3 nucleotides are TGTGCCAGCAGCTTATACGAGGCGGAGACCCAGTACTTC.

This chain connects TRBV5-1 to TRBJ2-2; 8 bases match TRBD1. This CDR3 is built from 16 residues. Losses at the gene ends were 5 bases for V and 2 bases for J; bases not matched to a gene: 8. Germline lookup yields CDR1 SGHRS and CDR2 YFSETQ. CDR3: CASRRSQGANTGELFF. Written as DNA, the CDR3 is TGCGCCAGCAGAAGAAGTCAGGGGGCCAACACCGGGGAGCTGTTTTTT.

Only a few counts were recorded for this clone. The chain couples TRBV19 to TRBJ1-2; 9 bases map to TRBD1. Germline V gene data show CDR1 as LNHDA and CDR2 as SQIVND (reference sequence). This CDR3 has 13 residues. Losses at the gene ends were 5 bases for V and 12 bases for J; bases not matched to a gene: 10. The DNA of the CDR3 is TGTGCCAGTAGTCCCCGGACAGGGGCTGGGGACACCTTC. Encoded protein: CASSPRTGAGDTF.

This clone has just a few counts. The chain has TRBV5-6 and TRBJ1-6; TRBD1 aligns across 9 bases. The CDR3 runs to 15 residues. Per germline, CDR1 SGHDT and CDR2 YYEEEE. J lost 7 bases, V lost 5 bases, and 7 bases had no gene match. CDR3 region: CASSRRDRENSPLHF. CDR3 DNA: TGTGCCAGCAGTCGCCGGGACAGGGAGAATTCACCCCTCCACTTT.

This clone was detected only a few times. The chain joins TRBV11-1 to TRBJ2-2; D uncertain. In germline, CDR1 is SGHAT, CDR2 FQDESV (reference sequence). Trimming shortened V by 5 bases and J by 4 bases, and 8 bases separated the two germline ends. The CDR3 totals 13 residues. The CDR3, as DNA: TGTGCCAGCAGCCGGAGATCCACCGGGGAGCTGTTTTTT. It specifies CASSRRSTGELFF.

This sequence joins TRBV27 and TRBJ2-1, with D possibly TRBD2 on 5 matching bases. In germline, CDR1 is MNHEY, CDR2 SMNVEV (reference sequence). The CDR3 has 12 amino acids. Trimming pared 8 bases from V and 10 bases from J, leaving 15 bases between. The CDR3 DNA is TGTGCCAGCTCGAAGCGGCCGCAAGAGCAGTTCTTC. Residues: CASSKRPQEQFF.